The subject of this entry is one T cell receptor (beta chain). Its antigen is currently unknown. The length of the CDR3 is 14 residues. From germline, CDR1 is MNHNS and CDR2 SASEGT. The germline V and J ends were trimmed by 4 bases and 5 bases, with 12 bases remaining between them. The data originate from a study of T cell repertoires in cytomegalovirus infection. Looking at the study overall: HLA-C-restricted CMV epitopes, recently identified, and well-studied HLA-B-restricted ones were used by the study. Public TCR beta signature analysis indicated the presence of both CMV infection and matching HLA type. Whole-study findings and limits: CMV carriers with the relevant HLA were identified by cumulative public TCR beta family frequency. Dominating the ex vivo response were TCR beta clonotypes that were CMV-specific and HLA-C-restricted.

Via MiXCR, TCRdb re-called the reads, giving one row per CDR3 protein. The data show hundreds of thousands of distinct CDR3 sequences, roughly 29% seen once. The chain links TRBV6-1 to TRBJ1-5, with D perhaps TRBD1 (5 bases). Sequencing was performed on cultured PBMCs, taken from culture after CMV antigen stimulation. The TCR comes from a human donor in good health (CMV status not recorded). Some clones in this sample may be carry-over from other donors' samples. The CDR3 DNA follows: TGTGCCAGCAGTGGGGGGTTAATAGATCAGCCCCAGCATTTT. Translating it yields CASSGGLIDQPQHF.